What follows is one TCR beta chain and its context. No antigen is known for it. The input lacks base qualities; no much larger clone sits a single base away. V loses 4 bases, J loses 13 bases, and the germline ends lie 12 bases apart. From cysteine to phenylalanine, the CDR3 is 11 amino acids long. Only the CDR3 DNA is retained, 33 bases long and in frame from the first base. From a lookup of the germline V gene, CDR1 and CDR2 are SGHRS and YFSETQ. The sample originates from a study of OX40 agonist ivuxolimab in advanced cancers. About the study as a whole: Ivuxolimab, which targeted the costimulatory receptor OX40 (CD134), was an agonistic, fully human IgG2 monoclonal antibody. In the dose-escalation cohort, around four fifths of patients were male, and the mean age was roughly 56 years with a range of roughly 20 to 85. The paper reports the monotherapy dose-escalation portion (N ≈ 50 patients) of the phase I ivuxolimab trial. Of the roughly 51 patients in dose escalation, around 20 had hepatocellular carcinoma, about 15 had melanoma, 9 had renal cell carcinoma and 9 had head and neck cancer. Intravenous ivuxolimab was administered to patients every 2 weeks at six dose levels: 0.01, 0.1, 0.3, 1.5, 3 and 10 mg/kg. Three dose-escalation patients achieved partial responses, one with hepatocellular carcinoma and two with cutaneous melanoma. Peripheral TCRbeta sequencing aimed to test whether ivuxolimab altered TCR sequence diversity and caused clonal T-cell expansion. Patients were allowed to have had prior anti-PD-1, anti-PD-L1 or anti-CTLA-4 therapy, and 30% to 50% of the dose-escalation patients had previously received checkpoint inhibitors.

Genomic DNA was isolated from the sorted cells so that the TCRbeta CDR3 region could be sequenced. The immunoSEQ Assay was used for sequencing of TCRbeta CDR3 regions. TCRdb mirrors the immuneACCESS table, restricted to in-frame sequences. Some clones are absent from its copies; in checked studies, under half trace to an unresolved V gene, and the reason for the others is unknown. This sample has about 98,000 clones in its table, and less than 90% of those were observed once. The leading ten clones occupy around 0.82% of the sample. What the research found in general, with its limitations: The antigen specificity of the clonally expanded peripheral T cells was not determined. Low levels of normalized T-cell clonal expansion were also shown by some nonresponding patients. In the 0.1-3.0 mg/kg groups, partial responders were among the patients with the lowest normalized peripheral clonal expansion, particularly in CD8+ T cells. After ivuxolimab, expanded clones were on average more numerous among CD8+ T cells than among CD4+ T cells. At doses of 0.1 to 3.0 mg/kg, clonal expansion of both CD4+ and CD8+ blood T cells was observed from baseline to week 6.

The trial excluded patients who had a history of autoimmune disease or were on systemic immunosuppression. Peripheral blood for TCR sequencing was collected from all dose cohorts at baseline, on cycle 4 day 1, and on cycle 7 day 1. The samples were taken from a phase I, first-in-human, multicenter, open-label dose-escalation trial of ivuxolimab. Adults with locally advanced or metastatic melanoma, renal cell, hepatocellular, or head and neck squamous cell carcinoma were enrolled in the trial. CD4+ and CD8+ T cells were sorted separately from peripheral blood before TCR sequencing. Recombination linked TRBV5-1 to TRBJ2-1; a confident D gene designation cannot be given. The sample in question was CD4+ or CD8+ T cells sorted from blood, obtained in a trial of the OX40 agonist ivuxolimab. The clonotype comes from an adult with an advanced solid tumor such as melanoma, head and neck, liver or kidney cancer. The CDR3 sequence is CASSADQTQFF. Here is the DNA: TGCGCCAGCAGCGCCGACCAGACACAGTTCTTC. This CDR3, with the reference TRBV5-1 and TRBJ2-1 proteins standing in past its ends, gives the full variable domain KAGVTQTPRYLIKTRGQQVTLSCSPISGHRSVSWYQQTPGQGLQFLFEYFSETQRNKGNFPGRFSGRQFSNSRSEMNVSTLELGDSALYLCASSADQTQFFGPGTRLTVL.